The entry below gives a single TCR beta chain sequence along with its context. This record comes from a study of cytomegalovirus exposure and HLA in healthy donors. Germline CDR1 reads SGHRS; CDR2 reads YFSETQ. The ends lost 4 bases at V and 4 bases at J; junction bases unmatched: 14. CDR3 size: 17 residues. The primer mix had 60 Vbeta and 13 Jbeta primers. Assay: immunoSEQ multiplex PCR; the TCRdb copy retains only in-frame clones and omits some. Of under 200,000 clones in the sample, 70% to 85% are singletons; the top ten hold 0.69%. This sequence joins TRBV5-1 and TRBJ2-3; 8 bases line up with TRBD2. This clonotype was obtained from a woman between 40 and 50 years old in good health and CMV-seronegative. The material sequenced was PBMCs. The CDR3 loop is CASSPPLSGRRADTQYF. DNA for the CDR3: TGCGCCAGCAGCCCACCCCTAAGCGGGAGACGTGCAGATACGCAGTATTTT.